This TCR beta chain came from a study of OX40 agonist ivuxolimab in advanced cancers. In the study overall: A history of anti-PD-1, anti-PD-L1 or anti-CTLA-4 therapy was acceptable, and about 37% had some. Three individuals attained partial responses, comprising one hepatocellular carcinoma case and two cutaneous melanoma cases. Study-level findings and limits: The work left the antigen specificity of expanded peripheral T cells undetermined.

Here immunoSEQ multiplex PCR was the method, and the copy in TCRdb shows in-frame clones only, minus some. Of 82,000 or so clones in the sample, approximately 85% were seen once. Excluded were patients having autoimmune disease history or systemic immunosuppression. Trimming took off 1 base at V and 6 bases at J, with 10 bases between the two ends. CDR1 and CDR2 (germline): LGHNA, YNFKEQ. This CDR3 is built from 14 residues. This clone was seen only a few times. Its matching antigen is unknown. The TCR originated in an adult with an advanced solid tumor such as melanoma, head and neck, liver or kidney cancer. The material was CD4+ or CD8+ T cells sorted from blood, obtained in a trial of the OX40 agonist ivuxolimab. The rearrangement uses TRBV4-2 and TRBJ1-5; D is unresolved. The CDR3 region has the DNA TGTGCCAGCAGCCAAGTAGGGATAGGTCAGCCCCAGCATTTT. Translated, it gives CASSQVGIGQPQHF.